The rows below give T cell receptor beta chains drawn from one sample of a study of blood T cell repertoires in COVID-19. This table comes from immunoSEQ multiplex PCR, and its TCRdb copy is limited to in-frame clones, with some not included. The sample holds roughly 280,000 clones; more than 85% are singletons and the top ten take roughly 5.6%. The source material was peripheral blood. The receptors here all came from a woman aged 55-69 years with COVID-19, enrolled during active disease. CDR3s leave out the opening cysteine and the closing phenylalanine or tryptophan. The order of the fields is J gene, D gene, clone size, V gene, CDR3 protein. D genes are given only for firm matches. Only part of the rows carry a size: once, few, many, or a class if the clone is expanded.

TRBJ1-2	TRBD1	.	TRBV18	ASSPPSGIGGLIDGYT
TRBJ2-7	TRBD2	.	TRBV7-2	ASSLTSGTYEQY
TRBJ2-7	TRBD2	many	TRBV27	ASSWSGRAREQY
TRBJ1-1	.	.	TRBV2	ASSADWKNTEAF
TRBJ2-7	TRBD2	.	TRBV9	ASSGLAGVEQY
TRBJ2-6	.	.	TRBV24-1	ATSHRVSGANVLT
TRBJ1-4	.	.	TRBV3-1/TRBV3-2	ASSRGVSDEKLF
TRBJ1-2	.	.	TRBV5-6	ASSNDLGGYT
TRBJ1-4	TRBD1	.	TRBV6-2/TRBV6-3	ASSSGQGAEKLF
TRBJ2-7	TRBD1	.	TRBV5-1	ASSYPDRSYEQY
TRBJ2-2	.	.	TRBV24-1	ATSDRTALL
TRBJ2-5	TRBD1	once	TRBV5-1	ASSEGQGARETQY
TRBJ2-5	TRBD1	.	TRBV18	ASSPSRQGAGETQY
TRBJ1-5	.	.	TRBV30	AWSVGVNQPQH
TRBJ1-2	.	.	TRBV28	ASNTGTPGYT
TRBJ1-1	.	.	TRBV2	ASSEVGGLNTEAF
TRBJ1-1	TRBD1	.	TRBV9	ASSPRTGVNTEAF
TRBJ2-2	.	.	TRBV3-1/TRBV3-2	ASSQAQSGELF
TRBJ2-7	.	.	TRBV9	ASSVRPQVGEQY
TRBJ1-4	.	.	TRBV4-1	ASSQVGQGGGFREKLF
TRBJ2-3	TRBD2	.	TRBV7-7	ASSPGGGYTDTQY
TRBJ2-6	.	.	TRBV27	ASSLYLSANVLT
TRBJ2-1	TRBD2	.	TRBV7-3	ASSSPGGPRGDEQF
TRBJ2-2	.	.	TRBV19	ASGGPTGELF
TRBJ1-5	.	once	TRBV19	ASSSQAISNQPQH
TRBJ1-5	.	once	TRBV3-1/TRBV3-2	ASSQGRTEPQH
TRBJ2-7	TRBD1	.	TRBV7-8	ASSLDGTVYEQY
TRBJ2-3	TRBD2	.	TRBV18	ASSPIQRTSTDTQY
TRBJ2-2	.	.	TRBV24-1	ATSDLTGSGGELF
TRBJ2-2	TRBD2	once	TRBV5-1	ASSHGITSGSTTGELF
TRBJ2-3	TRBD2	.	TRBV28	ASSRLLAGISTDTQY
TRBJ2-7	.	.	TRBV11-1	ASSTHRSSYEQY
TRBJ2-2	TRBD1	once	TRBV10-3	AITGTGTTGELF
TRBJ1-1	TRBD1	.	TRBV7-9	ASSLSDRLNTEAF
TRBJ1-4	TRBD1	.	TRBV19	ASRTGTNEKLF
TRBJ2-2	.	.	TRBV6-4	ASSGIPGTGELF
TRBJ1-3	TRBD1	.	TRBV27	ASSSRQGSLSGNTIY
TRBJ2-7	.	.	TRBV11-3	ASSLGTYEQY
TRBJ2-1	.	once	TRBV6-5	ASSLSGDNEQF
TRBJ1-5	.	.	TRBV4-2	ASSQDRLQPQH
TRBJ2-7	.	.	TRBV2	ASSELNYEQY
TRBJ2-3	.	.	TRBV24-1	ATGTEDGADTQY
TRBJ2-7	TRBD1	few	TRBV25-1	ASARQGSYEQY
TRBJ2-7	TRBD2	.	TRBV30	ASAGVYEQY
TRBJ1-1	.	once	TRBV19	ASSLPPPPVRGAF
TRBJ2-7	TRBD2	.	TRBV9	ASSVGLAGEGTYEQY
TRBJ2-1	TRBD1	few	TRBV2	ASSALDRYMAASYNEQF
TRBJ2-5	TRBD1	.	TRBV12-3/TRBV12-4	ASRYRGRETQY
TRBJ2-5	.	.	TRBV4-1	ASSPPIGRRGQETQY
TRBJ2-4	TRBD2	few	TRBV5-4	ASSSGTTQGNIQY
TRBJ2-3	TRBD2	.	TRBV9	ASSVGGTSSSTDTQY
TRBJ1-5	TRBD1	.	TRBV18	ASSPGQGNNQPQH
TRBJ2-3	.	.	TRBV28	ATFRPGLPTDTQY
TRBJ2-7	TRBD1	.	TRBV20-1	SASDRGPYEQY
TRBJ1-3	.	.	TRBV18	ASSPSGNGNTIY
TRBJ1-1	TRBD1	.	TRBV11-2	ASSQTTGVNTEAF